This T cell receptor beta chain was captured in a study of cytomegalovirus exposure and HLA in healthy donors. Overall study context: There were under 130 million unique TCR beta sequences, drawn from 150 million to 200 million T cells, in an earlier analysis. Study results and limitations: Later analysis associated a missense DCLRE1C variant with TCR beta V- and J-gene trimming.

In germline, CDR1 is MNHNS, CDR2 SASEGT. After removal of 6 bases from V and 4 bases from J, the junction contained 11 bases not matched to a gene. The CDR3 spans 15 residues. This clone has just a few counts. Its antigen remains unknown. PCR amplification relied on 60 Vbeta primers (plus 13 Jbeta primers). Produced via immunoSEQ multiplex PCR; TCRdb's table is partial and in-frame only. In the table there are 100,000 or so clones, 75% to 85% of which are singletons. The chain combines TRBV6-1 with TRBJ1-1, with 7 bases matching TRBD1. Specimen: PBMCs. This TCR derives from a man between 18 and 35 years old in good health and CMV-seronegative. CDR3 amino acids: CASSQRQGVGTEAFF. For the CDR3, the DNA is TGTGCCAGCAGCCAAAGACAGGGTGTCGGCACTGAAGCTTTCTTT.